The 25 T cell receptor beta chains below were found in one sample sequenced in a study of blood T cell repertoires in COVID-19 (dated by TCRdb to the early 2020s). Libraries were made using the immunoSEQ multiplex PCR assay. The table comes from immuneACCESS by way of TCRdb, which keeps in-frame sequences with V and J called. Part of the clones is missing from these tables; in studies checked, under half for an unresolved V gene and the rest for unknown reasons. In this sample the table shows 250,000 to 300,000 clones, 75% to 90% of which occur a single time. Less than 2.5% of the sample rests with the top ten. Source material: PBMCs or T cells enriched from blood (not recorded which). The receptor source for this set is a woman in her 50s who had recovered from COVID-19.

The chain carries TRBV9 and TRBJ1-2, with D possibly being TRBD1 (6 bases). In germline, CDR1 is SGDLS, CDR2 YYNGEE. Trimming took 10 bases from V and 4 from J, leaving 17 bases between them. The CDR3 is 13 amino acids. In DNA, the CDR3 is TGTGCCTCCAGCCTCGACAGGATCTATGGCTACACCTTC. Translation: CASSLDRIYGYTF.

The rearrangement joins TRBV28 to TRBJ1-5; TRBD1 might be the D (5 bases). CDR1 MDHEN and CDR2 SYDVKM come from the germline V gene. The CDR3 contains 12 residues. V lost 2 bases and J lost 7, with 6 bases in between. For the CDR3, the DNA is TGTGCCAGCAGTTTACAGGGCCAGCCCCAGCATTTT. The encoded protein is CASSLQGQPQHF.

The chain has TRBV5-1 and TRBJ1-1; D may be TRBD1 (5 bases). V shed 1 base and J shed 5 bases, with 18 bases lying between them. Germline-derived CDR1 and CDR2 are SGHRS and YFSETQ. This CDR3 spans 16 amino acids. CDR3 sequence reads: CASSLTPGLGRTEAFF. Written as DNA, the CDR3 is TGCGCCAGCAGCTTGACACCGGGGCTGGGGAGGACTGAAGCTTTCTTT.

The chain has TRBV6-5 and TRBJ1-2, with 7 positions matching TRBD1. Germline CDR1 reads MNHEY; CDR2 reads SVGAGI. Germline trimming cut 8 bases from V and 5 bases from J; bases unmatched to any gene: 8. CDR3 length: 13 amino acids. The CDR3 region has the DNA TGTGCCAGCCGTCTCGGACAGGCATATGGCTACACCTTC. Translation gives CASRLGQAYGYTF.

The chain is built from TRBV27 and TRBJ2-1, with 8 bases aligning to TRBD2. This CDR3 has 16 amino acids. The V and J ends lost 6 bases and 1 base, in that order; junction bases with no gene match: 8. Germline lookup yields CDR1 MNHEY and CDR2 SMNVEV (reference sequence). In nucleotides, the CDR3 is TGTGCCAGCAGCCTCCTTAGCGGGAAATCCTACAATGAGCAGTTCTTC. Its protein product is CASSLLSGKSYNEQFF.

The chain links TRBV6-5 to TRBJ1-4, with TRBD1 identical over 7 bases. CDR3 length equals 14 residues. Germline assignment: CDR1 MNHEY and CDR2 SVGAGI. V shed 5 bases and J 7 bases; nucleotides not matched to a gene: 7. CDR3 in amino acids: CASSQGVGFEKLFF. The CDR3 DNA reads TGTGCCAGCAGTCAGGGGGTTGGCTTTGAAAAACTGTTTTTT.

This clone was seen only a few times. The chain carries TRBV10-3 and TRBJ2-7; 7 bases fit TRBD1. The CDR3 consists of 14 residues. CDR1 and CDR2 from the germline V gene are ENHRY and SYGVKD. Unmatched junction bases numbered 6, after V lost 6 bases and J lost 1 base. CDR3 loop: CAIRGTATSYEQYF. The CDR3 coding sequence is TGTGCCATCAGGGGGACAGCGACGTCCTACGAGCAGTACTTC.

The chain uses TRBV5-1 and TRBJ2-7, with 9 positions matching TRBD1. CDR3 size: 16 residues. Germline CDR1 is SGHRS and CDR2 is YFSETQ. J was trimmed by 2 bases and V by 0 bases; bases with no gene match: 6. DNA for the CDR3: TGCGCCAGCAGCTTGGCCCCGGGACAGGGAGCCTACGAGCAGTACTTC. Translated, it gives CASSLAPGQGAYEQYF.

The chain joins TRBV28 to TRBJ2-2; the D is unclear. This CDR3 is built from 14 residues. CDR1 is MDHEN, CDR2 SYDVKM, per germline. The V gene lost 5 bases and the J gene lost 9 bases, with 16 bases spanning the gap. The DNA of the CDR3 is TGTGCCAGCAGTCCCGCCTCACAAGTCAGGGAGCTGTTTTTT. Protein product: CASSPASQVRELFF.

CDR3 DNA sequence: TGTGCCAGCAGTGAATGGCGGGAGGGCCCTCGAGAGACCCAGTACTTC. It specifies CASSEWREGPRETQYF. J is TRBJ2-5 and V is TRBV2, with 9 positions matching TRBD2. This CDR3 has 16 amino acids. Trimming took 2 bases from V and 4 from J; bases not matched to a gene: 8. Germline V gives CDR1 SNHLY, CDR2 FYNNEI.

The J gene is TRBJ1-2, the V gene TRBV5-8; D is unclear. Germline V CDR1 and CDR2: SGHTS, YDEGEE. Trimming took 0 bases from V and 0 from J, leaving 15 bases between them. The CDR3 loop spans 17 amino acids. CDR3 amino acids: CASSLAASGAANYGYTF. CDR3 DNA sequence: TGTGCCAGCAGCTTGGCCGCGTCGGGAGCCGCTAACTATGGCTACACCTTC.

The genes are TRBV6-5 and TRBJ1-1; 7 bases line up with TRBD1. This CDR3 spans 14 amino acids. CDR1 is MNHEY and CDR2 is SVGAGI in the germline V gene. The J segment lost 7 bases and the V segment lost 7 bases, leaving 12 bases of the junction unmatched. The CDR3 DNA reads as TGTGCCAGCAACCCAACCACAGGGGTAGGTGAAGCTTTCTTT. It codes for CASNPTTGVGEAFF.

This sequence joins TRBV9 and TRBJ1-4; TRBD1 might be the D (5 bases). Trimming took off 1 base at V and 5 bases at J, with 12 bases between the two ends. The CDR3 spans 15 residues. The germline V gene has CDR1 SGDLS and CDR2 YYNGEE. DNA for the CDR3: TGTGCCAGCAGCGTAAGTGTGACAGTAAATGAAAAACTGTTTTTT. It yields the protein CASSVSVTVNEKLFF.

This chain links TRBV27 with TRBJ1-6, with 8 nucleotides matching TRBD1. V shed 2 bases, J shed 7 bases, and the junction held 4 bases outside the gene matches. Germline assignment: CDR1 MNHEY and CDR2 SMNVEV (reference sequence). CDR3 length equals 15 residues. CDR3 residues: CASSLRGQGNSPLHF. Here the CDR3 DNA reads TGTGCCAGCAGTTTACGTGGACAGGGAAATTCACCCCTCCACTTT.

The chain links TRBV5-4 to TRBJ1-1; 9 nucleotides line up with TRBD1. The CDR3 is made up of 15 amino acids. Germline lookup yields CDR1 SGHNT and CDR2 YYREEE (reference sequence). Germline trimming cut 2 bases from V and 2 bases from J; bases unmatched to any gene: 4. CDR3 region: CASSFPTGGNTEAFF. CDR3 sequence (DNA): TGTGCCAGCAGCTTCCCGACAGGGGGAAACACTGAAGCTTTCTTT.

Here the CDR3 DNA reads TGTGCCAGCAGCTTGGGTGATGAGGCCGCCAATGAGCAGTTCTTC. Protein product: CASSLGDEAANEQFF. The chain employs TRBV5-4 and TRBJ2-1; D not certain. The germline CDR1 and CDR2 sequences are SGHNT and YYREEE (reference sequence). The CDR3 extends over 15 amino acids. V gave up 0 bases and J gave up 6 bases, with 13 bases separating them.

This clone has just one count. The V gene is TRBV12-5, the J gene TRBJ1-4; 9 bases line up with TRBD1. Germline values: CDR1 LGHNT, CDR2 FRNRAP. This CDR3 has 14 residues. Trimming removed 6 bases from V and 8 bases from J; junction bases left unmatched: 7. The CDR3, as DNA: TGTGCTAGTGGCCGGACAGGGGCTGGGGAAAAACTGTTTTTT. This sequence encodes CASGRTGAGEKLFF.

The CDR3 DNA reads TGTGCCAGCAGCTCGGGACTTAGCACAGATACGCAGTATTTT. Translated, it gives CASSSGLSTDTQYF. The V call is TRBV7-3, the J call TRBJ2-3; maybe TRBD2 (6 bases). The CDR3 has 14 residues. Per germline, CDR1 SGHTA and CDR2 FQGTGA. V dropped 4 bases and J dropped 0 bases, with 8 bases sitting between them.

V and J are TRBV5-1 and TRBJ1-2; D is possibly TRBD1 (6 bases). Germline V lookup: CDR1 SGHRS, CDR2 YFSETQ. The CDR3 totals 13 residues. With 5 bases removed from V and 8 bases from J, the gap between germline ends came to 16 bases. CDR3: CASSPRTVDGYTF. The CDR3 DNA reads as TGCGCCAGCAGTCCCCGGACAGTTGACGGCTACACCTTC.

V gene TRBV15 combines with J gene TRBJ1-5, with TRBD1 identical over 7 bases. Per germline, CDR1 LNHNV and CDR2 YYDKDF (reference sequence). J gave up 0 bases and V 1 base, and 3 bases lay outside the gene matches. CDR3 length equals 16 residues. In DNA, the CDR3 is TGTGCCACCAGCAGAGCGGGACAGCATAGCAATCAGCCCCAGCATTTT. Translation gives CATSRAGQHSNQPQHF.

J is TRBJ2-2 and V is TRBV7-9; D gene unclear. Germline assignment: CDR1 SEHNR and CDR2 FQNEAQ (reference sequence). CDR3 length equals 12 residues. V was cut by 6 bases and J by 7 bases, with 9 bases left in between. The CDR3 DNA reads TGTGCCAGCAGTTATCTCCGCGGGGAGCTGTTTTTT. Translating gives CASSYLRGELFF. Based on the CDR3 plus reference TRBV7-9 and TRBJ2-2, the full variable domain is DTGVSQNPRHKITKRGQNVTFRCDPISEHNRLYWYRQTLGQGPEFLTYFQNEAQLEKSRLLSDRFSAERPKGSFSTLEIQRTEQGDSAMYLCASSYLRGELFFGEGSRLTVL.

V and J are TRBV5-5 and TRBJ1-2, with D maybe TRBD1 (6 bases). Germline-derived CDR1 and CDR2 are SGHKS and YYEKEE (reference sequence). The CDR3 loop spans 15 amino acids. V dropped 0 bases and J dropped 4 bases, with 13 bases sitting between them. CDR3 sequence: CASSLGGLGGYGYTF. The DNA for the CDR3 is TGTGCCAGCAGCTTGGGTGGCCTAGGGGGCTATGGCTACACCTTC.

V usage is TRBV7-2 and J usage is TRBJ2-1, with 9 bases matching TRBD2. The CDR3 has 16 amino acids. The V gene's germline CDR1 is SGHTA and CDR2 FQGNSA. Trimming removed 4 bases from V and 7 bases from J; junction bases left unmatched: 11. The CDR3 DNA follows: TGTGCCAGCAGCTCTTCCGGCGGGAGGGCCAGAAATGAGCAGTTCTTC. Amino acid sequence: CASSSSGGRARNEQFF.

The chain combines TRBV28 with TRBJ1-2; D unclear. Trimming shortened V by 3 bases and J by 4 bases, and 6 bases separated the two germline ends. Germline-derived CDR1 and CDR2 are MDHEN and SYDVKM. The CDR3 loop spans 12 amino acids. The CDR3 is CASSLNTYGYTF. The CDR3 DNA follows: TGTGCCAGCAGTTTGAACACCTATGGCTACACCTTC.

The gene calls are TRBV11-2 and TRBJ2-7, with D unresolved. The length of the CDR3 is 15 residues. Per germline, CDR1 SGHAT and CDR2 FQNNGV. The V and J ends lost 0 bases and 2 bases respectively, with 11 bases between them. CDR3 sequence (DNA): TGTGCCAGCAGCTTAGAGGCGGTCCCGACCTACGAGCAGTACTTC. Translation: CASSLEAVPTYEQYF.